This TCR beta chain was recovered during a study of blood T cell repertoires in COVID-19. Turning to the study itself: Spain, Italy and the United States supplied samples that represented acute and convalescent COVID-19. PBMCs, B-cell-depleted T cells, or T cells were the source of the cDNA or gDNA that made up the material.

Method: immunoSEQ multiplex PCR; TCRdb's copy keeps in-frame clones and lacks some. The data contain around 110,000 clones, 84% of them singletons. This CDR3 is built from 13 residues. Germline V CDR1 and CDR2: SGHRS, YFSETQ. Trimming removed 10 bases from V and 3 bases from J, with 14 bases in between. The sequenced sample was peripheral blood. The origin of this receptor is a woman aged 60-75 years with acute or convalescent COVID-19. The rearrangement links TRBV5-1 to TRBJ1-3; D perhaps matches TRBD1 (5 bases). CDR3 sequence: CASRAGVGNTIYF. The CDR3 DNA sequence: TGCGCCTCCCGGGCGGGGGTTGGAAACACCATATATTTT.